This T cell receptor (beta chain) is drawn from a study of tumor and adjacent non-tumor tissue in lung cancer. Looking at the study overall: Stage I to III disease affected ten to eleven men and several women aged roughly 31 to 85. Each sample yielded 4 million to 5 million productive TCRbeta reads on average. General study findings and limits: Top 100 clones took a larger repertoire share in normal lung. Higher tumor TCR diversity was associated with shorter survival.

This CDR3 has 15 amino acids. This sample's RNA came from whole unsorted tissue. More than 3 cm separated this lung sample from the edge of the tumor. A modified ARM-PCR protocol with three rounds of nested PCR amplified TCRbeta. TCRdb reprocessed the multiplex PCR reads with MiXCR, giving one entry per CDR3 protein. The sample lists 48,000 or so distinct CDR3 sequences; around 67% were seen once. With regard to this clonotype: The antigen remains unidentified. Mismatch with germline at one junction end may stem from a read error.

Sequenced material: distant non-tumor lung tissue. This chain links TRBV12-3 or TRBV12-4 with TRBJ2-1, with D possibly being TRBD1 or TRBD2 (5 bases each). Gene TRBJ2-7 matches the end of the DNA better, so the J call may be wrong. The sequence was obtained from a woman aged 70-85 years with non-small cell lung cancer. CDR3 coding DNA: TGTGCTAGCAGTTTAAGCGGTCTCCGGGGCAATGCGCAGTACTTC. Translation gives CASSLSGLRGNAQYF.